This T cell receptor (beta chain) stems from a study of T-cell memory formation after mild COVID-19. Study summary: TCR clusters largely stayed donor specific.

Libraries for TCRalpha and TCRbeta carried sample barcodes and unique molecular identifiers via 5'RACE. One entry per CDR3 protein results from TCRdb running MiXCR on the 5' RACE reads. Found here are about 600,000 distinct CDR3 sequences, approximately 21% of them singletons; the top ten hold under 8.5%. General study results and limits: SARS-CoV-2 specificity was not confirmed for second-wave clones peaking on day 37.

Per the germline V gene, CDR1 is SGHTA and CDR2 is FQGNSA. Trimming removed 5 bases from V and 1 base from J, with 9 bases in between. The CDR3 contains 14 residues. Worth noting for this clonotype: What it binds is not known.

V gene TRBV7-2 combines with J gene TRBJ1-5, with D perhaps TRBD1 (5 bases). The sequencing input was PBMCs or a T cell subset sorted from them (not recorded which). This TCR came from an adult woman who had mild COVID-19 (a few samples of this study predate the infection). Cell type and time point are not known. CDR3 coding DNA: TGTGCCAGCAGCCGCCGGGACAGCAATCAGCCCCAGCATTTT. Translating gives CASSRRDSNQPQHF.